In its sample, the clone carrying this TCR beta chain was seen many times. Its antigen remains unidentified. Germline loops: CDR1 DFQATT, CDR2 SNEGSKA (reference sequence). After removal of 0 bases from V and 4 bases from J, the junction contained 4 bases not matched to a gene. This CDR3 has 15 residues. Moderate-to-severe activity, with CAS ≥3, NOSPECS ≥4 and duration under 3 months, characterized the donors with ophthalmopathy. The sequenced template was RNA, covering the TCR beta CDR3 region. An opening RT-PCR round employed HTBI primers and preceded a second-round multiplex PCR. TCRdb called the multiplex PCR reads again in MiXCR, with one record for every CDR3 protein. The sample lists 660,000 or so distinct CDR3 sequences, about 40% occurring once. This sample stems from a study of Graves' ophthalmopathy and Graves' hyperthyroidism. Study outcomes and limitations: Thyroid clonotypes that were expanded above 0.001 frequency mostly also appeared in blood.

The rearrangement joins TRBV20-1 to TRBJ1-5; 9 positions match TRBD1. The sequenced sample consisted of peripheral blood. The receptor was derived from an adult man with Graves' ophthalmopathy. CDR3 in amino acids: CSARDRDRVNQPQHF. The CDR3 DNA follows: TGCAGTGCTAGAGATAGGGACAGGGTTAATCAGCCCCAGCATTTT.